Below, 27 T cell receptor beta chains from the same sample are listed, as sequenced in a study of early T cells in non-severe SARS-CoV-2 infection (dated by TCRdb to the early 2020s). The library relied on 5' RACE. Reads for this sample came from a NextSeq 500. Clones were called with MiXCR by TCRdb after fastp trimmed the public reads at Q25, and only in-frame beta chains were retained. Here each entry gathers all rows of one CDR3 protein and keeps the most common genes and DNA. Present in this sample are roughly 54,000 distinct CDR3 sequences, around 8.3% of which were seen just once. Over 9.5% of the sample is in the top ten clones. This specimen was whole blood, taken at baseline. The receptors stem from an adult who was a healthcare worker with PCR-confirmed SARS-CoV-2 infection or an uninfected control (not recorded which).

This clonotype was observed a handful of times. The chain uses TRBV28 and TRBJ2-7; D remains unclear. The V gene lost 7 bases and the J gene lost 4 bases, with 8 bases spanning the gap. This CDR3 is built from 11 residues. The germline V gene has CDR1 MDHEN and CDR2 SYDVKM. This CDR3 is CASTLGYEQYF. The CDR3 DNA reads TGTGCCAGCACGCTCGGTTACGAGCAGTACTTC.

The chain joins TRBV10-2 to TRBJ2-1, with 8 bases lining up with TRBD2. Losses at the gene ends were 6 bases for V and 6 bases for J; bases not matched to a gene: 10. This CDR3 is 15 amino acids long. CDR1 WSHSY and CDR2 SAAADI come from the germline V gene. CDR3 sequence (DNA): TGCGCCAGCAGCGAAAGAGTAGCGGGGTCCAATGAGCAGTTCTTC. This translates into CASSERVAGSNEQFF.

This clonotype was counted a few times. CDR3 DNA sequence: TGCAGTGCGCGGGCGGGGACGGTCCAAGAGACCCAGTACTTC. This encodes CSARAGTVQETQYF. The chain couples TRBV20-1 to TRBJ2-5; possible D gene TRBD2, 6 bases. In germline, CDR1 is DFQATT, CDR2 SNEGSKA (reference sequence). This CDR3 has 14 amino acids. The V gene lost 6 bases and the J gene lost 1 base, with 15 bases spanning the gap.

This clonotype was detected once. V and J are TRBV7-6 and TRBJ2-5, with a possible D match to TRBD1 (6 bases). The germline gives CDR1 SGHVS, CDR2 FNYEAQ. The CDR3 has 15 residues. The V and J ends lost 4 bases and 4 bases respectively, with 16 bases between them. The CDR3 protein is CASSSNTDRRETQYF. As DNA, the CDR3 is TGTGCCAGCAGCTCGAACACCGACAGGAGAGAGACCCAGTACTTC.

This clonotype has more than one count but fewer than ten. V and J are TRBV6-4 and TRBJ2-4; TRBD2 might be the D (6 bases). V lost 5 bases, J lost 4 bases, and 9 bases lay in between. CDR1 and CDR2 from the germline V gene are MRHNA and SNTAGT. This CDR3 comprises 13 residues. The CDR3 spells CASSFSGKNIQYF. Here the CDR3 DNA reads TGTGCCAGCAGTTTTAGCGGTAAAAACATTCAGTACTTC.

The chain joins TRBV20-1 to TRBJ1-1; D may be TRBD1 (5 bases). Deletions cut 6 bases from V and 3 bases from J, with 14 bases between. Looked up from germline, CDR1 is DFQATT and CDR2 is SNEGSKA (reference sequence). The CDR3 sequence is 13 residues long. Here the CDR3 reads CSANRDGDTEAFF. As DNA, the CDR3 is TGCAGTGCAAACCGGGACGGTGACACTGAAGCTTTCTTT.

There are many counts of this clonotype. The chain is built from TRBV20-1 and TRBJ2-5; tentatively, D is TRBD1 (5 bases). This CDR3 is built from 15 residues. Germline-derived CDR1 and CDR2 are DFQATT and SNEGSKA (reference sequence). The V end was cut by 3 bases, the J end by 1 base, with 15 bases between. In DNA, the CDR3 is TGCAGTGCTAGGCCTAGTAGCAGGGCCCAAGAGACCCAGTACTTC. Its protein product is CSARPSSRAQETQYF.

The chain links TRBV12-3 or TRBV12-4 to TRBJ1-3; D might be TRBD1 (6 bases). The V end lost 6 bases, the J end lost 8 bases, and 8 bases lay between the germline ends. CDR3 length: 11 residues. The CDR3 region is CASRGQYTIYF. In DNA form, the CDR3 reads TGTGCCAGCAGAGGACAGTACACCATATATTTT.

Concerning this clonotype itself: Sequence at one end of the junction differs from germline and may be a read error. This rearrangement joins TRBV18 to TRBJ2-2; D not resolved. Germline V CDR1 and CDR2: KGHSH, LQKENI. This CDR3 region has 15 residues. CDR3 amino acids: CASSPQNKNTGELFF. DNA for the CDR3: TGTGCCAGCTCGCCACAGAACAAGAACACCGGGGAGCTGTTTTTT.

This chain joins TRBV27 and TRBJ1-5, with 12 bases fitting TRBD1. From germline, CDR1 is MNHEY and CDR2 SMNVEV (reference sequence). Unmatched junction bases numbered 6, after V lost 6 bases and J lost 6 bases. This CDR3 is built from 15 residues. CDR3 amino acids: CASSSRDRGPQPQHF. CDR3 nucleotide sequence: TGTGCCAGCAGCAGCCGGGACAGGGGGCCTCAGCCCCAGCATTTT.

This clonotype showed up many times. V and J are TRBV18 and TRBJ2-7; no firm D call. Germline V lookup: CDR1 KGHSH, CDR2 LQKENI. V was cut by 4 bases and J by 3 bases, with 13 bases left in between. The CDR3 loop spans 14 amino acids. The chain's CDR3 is CASSRRVKDYEQYF. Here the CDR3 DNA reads TGTGCCAGCTCACGCCGGGTCAAGGACTACGAGCAGTACTTC.

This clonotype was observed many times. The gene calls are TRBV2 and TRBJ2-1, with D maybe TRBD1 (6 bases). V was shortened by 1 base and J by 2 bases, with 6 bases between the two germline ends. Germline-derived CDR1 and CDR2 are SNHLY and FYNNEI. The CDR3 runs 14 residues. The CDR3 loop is CASSEGDTYNEQFF. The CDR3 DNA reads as TGTGCCAGCAGTGAAGGGGACACCTACAATGAGCAGTTCTTC.

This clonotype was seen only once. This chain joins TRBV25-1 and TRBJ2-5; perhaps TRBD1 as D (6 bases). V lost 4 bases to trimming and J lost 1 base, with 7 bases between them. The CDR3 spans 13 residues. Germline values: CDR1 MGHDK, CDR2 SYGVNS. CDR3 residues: CASSGDIQETQYF. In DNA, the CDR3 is TGTGCCAGCAGTGGGGACATCCAAGAGACCCAGTACTTC. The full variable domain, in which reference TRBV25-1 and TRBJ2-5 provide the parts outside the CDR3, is EADIYQTPRYLVIGTGKKITLECSQTMGHDKMYWYQQDPGMELHLIHYSYGVNSTEKGDLSSESTVSRIRTEHFPLTLESARPSHTSQYLCASSGDIQETQYFGPGTRLLVL.

CDR3 nucleotide sequence: TGTGCCAGCAGTTTAGGTGACACAGGGAATTCACCCCTCCACTTT. Translated: CASSLGDTGNSPLHF. The chain joins TRBV12-3 or TRBV12-4 to TRBJ1-6; tentative D call: TRBD1 (6 bases). The CDR3 loop spans 15 amino acids. V lost 1 base and J 7 bases, leaving 11 bases between the germline ends.

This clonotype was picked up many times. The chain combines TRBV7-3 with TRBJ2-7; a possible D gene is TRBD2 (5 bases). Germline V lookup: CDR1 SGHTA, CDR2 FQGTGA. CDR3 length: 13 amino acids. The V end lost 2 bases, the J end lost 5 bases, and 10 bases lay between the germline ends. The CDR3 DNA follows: TGTGCCAGCAGCTTAGGCCTAGCTGACGAGCAGTACTTC. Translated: CASSLGLADEQYF.

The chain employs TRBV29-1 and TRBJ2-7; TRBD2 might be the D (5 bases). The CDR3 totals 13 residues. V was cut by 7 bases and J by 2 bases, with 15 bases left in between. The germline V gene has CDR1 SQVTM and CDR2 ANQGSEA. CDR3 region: CSAKSTGTYEQYF. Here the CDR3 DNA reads TGCAGCGCGAAAAGCACCGGGACCTACGAGCAGTACTTC.

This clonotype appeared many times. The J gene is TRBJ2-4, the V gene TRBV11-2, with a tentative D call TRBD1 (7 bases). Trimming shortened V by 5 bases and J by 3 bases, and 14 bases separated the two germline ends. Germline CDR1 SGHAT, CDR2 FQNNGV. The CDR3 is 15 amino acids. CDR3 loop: CASSQVRDSKNIQYF. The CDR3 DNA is TGTGCCAGCAGCCAGGTGCGGGACAGCAAAAACATTCAGTACTTC.

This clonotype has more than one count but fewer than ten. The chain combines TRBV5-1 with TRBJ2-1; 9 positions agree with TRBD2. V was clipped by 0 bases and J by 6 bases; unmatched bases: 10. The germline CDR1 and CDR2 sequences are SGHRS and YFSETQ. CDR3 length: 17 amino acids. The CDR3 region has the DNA TGCGCCAGCAGCTTGGCCCTAACCGGGACTAGCCTCAATGAGCAGTTCTTC. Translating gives CASSLALTGTSLNEQFF.

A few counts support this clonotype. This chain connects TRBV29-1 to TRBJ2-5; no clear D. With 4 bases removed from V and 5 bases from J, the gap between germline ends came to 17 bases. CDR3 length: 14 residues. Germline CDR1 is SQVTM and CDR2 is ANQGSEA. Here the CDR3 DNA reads TGCAGCGTTGGCCCCCGGCAGCTAGGGGAGACCCAGTACTTC. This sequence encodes CSVGPRQLGETQYF.

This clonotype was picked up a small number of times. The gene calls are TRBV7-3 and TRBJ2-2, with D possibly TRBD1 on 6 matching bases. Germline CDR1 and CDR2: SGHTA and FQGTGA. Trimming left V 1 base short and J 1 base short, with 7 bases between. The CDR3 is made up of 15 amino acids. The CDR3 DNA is TGTGCCAGCAGCTTAATGGGACAGAACACCGGGGAGCTGTTTTTT. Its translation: CASSLMGQNTGELFF.

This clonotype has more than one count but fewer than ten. CDR3 in amino acids: CASSPRTSGGGNEQFF. The CDR3 region has the DNA TGTGCCAGCAGTCCCCGGACTAGCGGTGGGGGGAATGAGCAGTTCTTC. This sequence joins TRBV12-3 or TRBV12-4 and TRBJ2-1; the match to TRBD2 covers 10 bases. The CDR3 runs to 16 residues. J gave up 7 bases and V 5 bases, and 11 bases lay outside the gene matches.

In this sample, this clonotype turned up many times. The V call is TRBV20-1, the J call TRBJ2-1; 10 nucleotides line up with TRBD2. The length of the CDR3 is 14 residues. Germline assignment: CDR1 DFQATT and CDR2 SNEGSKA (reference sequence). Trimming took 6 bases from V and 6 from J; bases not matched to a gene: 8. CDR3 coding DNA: TGCAGTGCACTAGCGGGGAGACTCCCCAATGAGCAGTTCTTC. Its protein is CSALAGRLPNEQFF.

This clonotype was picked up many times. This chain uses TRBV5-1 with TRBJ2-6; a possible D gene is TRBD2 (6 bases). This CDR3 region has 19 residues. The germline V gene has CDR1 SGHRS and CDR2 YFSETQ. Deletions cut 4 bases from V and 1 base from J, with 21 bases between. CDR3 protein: CASSNGMGLVISGANVLTF. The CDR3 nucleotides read TGCGCCAGCAGCAATGGTATGGGACTCGTGATATCTGGGGCCAACGTCCTGACTTTC.

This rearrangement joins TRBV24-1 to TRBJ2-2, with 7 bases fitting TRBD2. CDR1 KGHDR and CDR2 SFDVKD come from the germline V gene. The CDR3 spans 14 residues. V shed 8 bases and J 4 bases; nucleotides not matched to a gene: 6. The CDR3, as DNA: TGTGCCACCATTGACGGGGGGACCACCGGGGAGCTGTTTTTT. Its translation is CATIDGGTTGELFF.

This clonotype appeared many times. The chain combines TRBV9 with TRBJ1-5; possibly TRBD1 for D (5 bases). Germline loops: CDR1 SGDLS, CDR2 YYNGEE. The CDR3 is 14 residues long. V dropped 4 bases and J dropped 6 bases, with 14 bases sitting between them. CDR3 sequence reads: CASSRGVSAQPQHF. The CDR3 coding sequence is TGTGCCAGCAGCCGAGGGGTTTCGGCTCAGCCCCAGCATTTT.

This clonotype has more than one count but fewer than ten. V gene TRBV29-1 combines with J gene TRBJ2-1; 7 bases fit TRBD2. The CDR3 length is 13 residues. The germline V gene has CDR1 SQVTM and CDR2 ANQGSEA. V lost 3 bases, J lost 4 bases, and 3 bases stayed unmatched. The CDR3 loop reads CSVDKAGYNEQFF. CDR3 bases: TGCAGCGTTGATAAAGCGGGATACAATGAGCAGTTCTTC.

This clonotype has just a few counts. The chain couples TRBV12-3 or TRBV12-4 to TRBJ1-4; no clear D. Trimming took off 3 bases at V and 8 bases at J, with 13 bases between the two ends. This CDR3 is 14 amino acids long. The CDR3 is CASSFLGPDEKLFF. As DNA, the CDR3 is TGTGCCAGCAGTTTCCTAGGTCCGGACGAAAAACTGTTTTTT.